The clone carrying this T cell receptor beta chain was counted between two and nine times. Its target is unknown. Amplification used 60 Vbeta primers and 13 Jbeta primers. Sequencing used immunoSEQ multiplex PCR; TCRdb keeps in-frame clones, though not all of them. The sample holds approximately 220,000 clones, roughly four fifths seen once. The germline gives CDR1 SNHLY, CDR2 FYNNEI. V shed 4 bases and J shed 6 bases, with 12 bases lying between them. The CDR3 spans 13 residues. The source of the sample is a study of cytomegalovirus exposure and HLA in healthy donors. Overall study results and limits: Segments of the TCR beta V type were, in most cases, productive about 90% or about 30% of the time in an earlier analysis. In a later analysis, CMV-associated beta chains were mostly HLA-associated, it appeared. TCR beta V- and J-gene trimming was later associated with a missense DCLRE1C variant. The study listed 150 to 200 cytomegalovirus-associated TCR beta chains.

The chain links TRBV2 to TRBJ1-1; D gene uncertain. The receptor was derived from a girl aged 2 to 10 in good health and CMV-seronegative. Input material: PBMCs. The chain's CDR3 is CASSGLTLAEAFF. The CDR3, as DNA: TGTGCCAGCAGTGGGCTGACTCTGGCTGAAGCTTTCTTT.